This T cell receptor beta chain was observed in a study of cytomegalovirus exposure and HLA in healthy donors. Study findings and constraints: The authors listed 150 to 200 TCR beta chains as cytomegalovirus-associated. Reported results showed that the classifier diagnosed cytomegalovirus status with high specificity and sensitivity. Trimming of TCR beta V- and J-genes showed a link, identified in a later analysis, to a missense DCLRE1C variant. From TCR beta sequences, most subjects' HLA-A and HLA-B alleles were reportedly predicted accurately.

As concerns this clone: What it recognizes is unknown.

Both 60 Vbeta primers and 13 Jbeta primers went into the PCR. The data were produced by immunoSEQ multiplex PCR, yet TCRdb's version contains in-frame clones alone and is incomplete. The table records 140,000 or so clones, roughly 80% of them present only once. Germline CDR1 SNHLY, CDR2 FYNNEI. Trimming removed 7 bases at V and 6 bases at J, with 13 bases between. The length of the CDR3 is 14 residues. The receptor comes from a woman aged 25 to 39 in good health and CMV-seronegative. The chain uses TRBV2 and TRBJ1-6, with D possibly matching TRBD1 (5 bases). Material: PBMCs. CDR3 bases: TGTGCCAGCACAGGGCAGGGTAGTAATTCACCCCTCCACTTT. Translation: CASTGQGSNSPLHF. Complete variable domain (other parts from reference TRBV2 and TRBJ1-6): EPEVTQTPSHQVTQMGQEVILRCVPISNHLYFYWYRQILGQKVEFLVSFYNNEISEKSEIFDDQFSVERPDGSNFTLKIRSTKLEDSAMYFCASTGQGSNSPLHFGNGTRLTVT.